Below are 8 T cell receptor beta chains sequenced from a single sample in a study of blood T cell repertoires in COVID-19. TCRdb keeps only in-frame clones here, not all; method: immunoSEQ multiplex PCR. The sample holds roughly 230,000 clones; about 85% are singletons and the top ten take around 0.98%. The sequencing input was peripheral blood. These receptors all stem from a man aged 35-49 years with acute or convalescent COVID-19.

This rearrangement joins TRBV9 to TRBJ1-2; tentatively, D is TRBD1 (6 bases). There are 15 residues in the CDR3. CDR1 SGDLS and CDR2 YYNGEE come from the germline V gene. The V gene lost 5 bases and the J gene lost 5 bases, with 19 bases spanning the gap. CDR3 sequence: CASSFTQQGRYGYTF. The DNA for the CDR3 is TGTGCCAGCAGTTTCACCCAACAGGGACGGTATGGCTACACCTTC. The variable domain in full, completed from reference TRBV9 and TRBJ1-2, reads DSGVTQTPKHLITATGQRVTLRCSPRSGDLSVYWYQQSLDQGLQFLIQYYNGEERAKGNILERFSAQQFPDLHSELNLSSLELGDSALYFCASSFTQQGRYGYTFGSGTRLTVV.

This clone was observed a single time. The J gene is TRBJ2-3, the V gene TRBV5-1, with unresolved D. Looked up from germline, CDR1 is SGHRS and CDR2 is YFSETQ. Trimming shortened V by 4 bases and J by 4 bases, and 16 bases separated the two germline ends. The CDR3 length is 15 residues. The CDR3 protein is CASSPVGPIPDTQYF. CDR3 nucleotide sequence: TGCGCCAGCAGCCCAGTGGGCCCCATCCCAGATACGCAGTATTTT.

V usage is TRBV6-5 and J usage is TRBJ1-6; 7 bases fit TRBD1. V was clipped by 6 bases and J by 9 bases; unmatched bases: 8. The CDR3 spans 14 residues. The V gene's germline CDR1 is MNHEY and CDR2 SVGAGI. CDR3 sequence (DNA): TGTGCCAGCAGCGTGACAGGGAGTCGTTCACCCCTCCACTTT. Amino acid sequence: CASSVTGSRSPLHF.

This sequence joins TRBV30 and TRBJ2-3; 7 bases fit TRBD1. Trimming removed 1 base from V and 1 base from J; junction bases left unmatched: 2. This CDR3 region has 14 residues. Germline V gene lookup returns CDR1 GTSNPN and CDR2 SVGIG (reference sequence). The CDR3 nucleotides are TGTGCCTGGAGTGGAGGGGGCGGCACAGATACGCAGTATTTT. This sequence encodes CAWSGGGGTDTQYF. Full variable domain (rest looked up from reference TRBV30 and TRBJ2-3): SQTIHQWPATLVQPVGSPLSLECTVEGTSNPNLYWYRQAAGRGLQLLFYSVGIGQISSEVPQNLSASRPQDRQFILSSKKLLLSDSGFYLCAWSGGGGTDTQYFGPGTRLTVL.

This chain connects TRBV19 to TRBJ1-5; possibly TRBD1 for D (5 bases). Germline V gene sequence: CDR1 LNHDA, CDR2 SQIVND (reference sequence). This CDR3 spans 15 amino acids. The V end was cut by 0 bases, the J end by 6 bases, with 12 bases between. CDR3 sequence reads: CASSIDIGVGQPQHF. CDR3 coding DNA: TGTGCCAGTAGTATAGATATAGGGGTTGGTCAGCCCCAGCATTTT.

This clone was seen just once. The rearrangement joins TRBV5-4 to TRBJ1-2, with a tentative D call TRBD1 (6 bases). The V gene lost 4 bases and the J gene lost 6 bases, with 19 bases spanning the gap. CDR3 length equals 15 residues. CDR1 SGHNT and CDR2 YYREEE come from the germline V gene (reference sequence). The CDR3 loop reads CASSQDGYTGNGYTF. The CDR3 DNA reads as TGTGCCAGCAGCCAGGACGGCTACACAGGGAATGGCTACACCTTC.

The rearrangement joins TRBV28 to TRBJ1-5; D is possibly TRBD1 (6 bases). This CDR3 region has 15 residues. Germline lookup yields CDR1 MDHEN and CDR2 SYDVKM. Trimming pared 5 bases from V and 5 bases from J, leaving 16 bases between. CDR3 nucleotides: TGTGCCAGCAGTCGCGAGGGGGTGTTGGATCAGCCCCAGCATTTT. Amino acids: CASSREGVLDQPQHF. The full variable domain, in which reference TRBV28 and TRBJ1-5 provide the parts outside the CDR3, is DVKVTQSSRYLVKRTGEKVFLECVQDMDHENMFWYRQDPGLGLRLIYFSYDVKMKEKGDIPEGYSVSREKKERFSLILESASTNQTSMYLCASSREGVLDQPQHFGDGTRLSIL.

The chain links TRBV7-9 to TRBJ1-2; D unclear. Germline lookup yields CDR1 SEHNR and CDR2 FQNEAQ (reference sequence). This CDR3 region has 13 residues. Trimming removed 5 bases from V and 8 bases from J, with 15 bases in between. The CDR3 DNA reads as TGTGCCAGCAGCCCCGTAGACCTCGGGGGCTACACCTTC. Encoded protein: CASSPVDLGGYTF. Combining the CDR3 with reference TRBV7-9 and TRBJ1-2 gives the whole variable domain DTGVSQNPRHKITKRGQNVTFRCDPISEHNRLYWYRQTLGQGPEFLTYFQNEAQLEKSRLLSDRFSAERPKGSFSTLEIQRTEQGDSAMYLCASSPVDLGGYTFGSGTRLTVV.